This T cell receptor (beta chain) stems from a study of Graves' ophthalmopathy and Graves' hyperthyroidism. For repertoire sequencing, the TCR beta CDR3 regions were amplified from RNA transcripts. A first-round RT-PCR used HTBI primers, followed by a second-round multiplex PCR. TCRdb reprocessed the multiplex PCR reads via MiXCR and lists one record per CDR3 protein. The sample holds a few hundred thousand distinct CDR3 sequences, less than 20% seen once. Hyperthyroidism cases were recent diagnoses of under 2 months' duration in people aged 18 to 65. This clonotype has ten or more counts. This sequence originates from a woman aged 18-35 years with stable Graves' hyperthyroidism. Material: peripheral blood.

The CDR3 sequence: CASSLLAGAQGETQYF. For the CDR3, the DNA is TGTGCCAGCAGCTTACTGGCGGGGGCCCAAGGGGAGACCCAGTACTTC. The rearrangement links TRBV7-9 to TRBJ2-5; possible D gene TRBD2, 7 bases. The germline V gene encodes CDR1 SEHNR and CDR2 FQNEAQ (reference sequence). CDR3 length: 16 residues. Deletions cut 2 bases from V and 5 bases from J, with 18 bases between.